This T cell receptor (beta chain) was sequenced during a study of shared clonotypes between healthy human individuals. Assay: immunoSEQ multiplex PCR; the TCRdb copy retains only in-frame clones and omits some. Among 600,000 to 700,000 clones listed, roughly 73% were seen once. Germline CDR1 and CDR2: SQVTM and ANQGSEA. The V and J ends lost 7 bases and 3 bases respectively, with 10 bases between them. This CDR3 is 12 amino acids long. Sequences were obtained from memory CD4+ T cells sorted from blood. The subset is: CD45RA-negative fraction. The source of this sequence is a woman aged 25 to 39 in good health. J is TRBJ2-1 and V is TRBV29-1, with D possibly matching TRBD1 (7 bases). CDR3 coding DNA: TGCAGCGCGCGGGACAGCTACAATGAGCAGTTCTTC. Protein: CSARDSYNEQFF.